The rows below give T cell receptor beta chains drawn from one sample of a study of shared clonotypes between healthy human individuals. TCRdb's table, derived via immunoSEQ multiplex PCR, lists solely in-frame clones and lacks some. Among about 1 million clones listed, around 74% were seen once. Sequences were obtained from memory CD4+ T cells sorted from blood. These receptors were taken from a man aged 18 to 30 in good health. Each CDR3 is given with its conserved first and last residue. Each record gives: V gene, clone size, D gene, J gene, CDR3 DNA, CDR3 protein. The D gene is left open where the match is weak. The size field is filled for only some rows; it gives once, few, many or a size class.

>TRBV7-2|-|TRBD1|TRBJ2-7
TGTGCCAGCAGCTCGCAGGGGGCCACCTACGAGCAGTACTTC
CASSSQGATYEQYF
>TRBV18|-|TRBD1|TRBJ1-6
TGTGCCAGCTCACCACTTGGACAGGGACTAGGGTCACCCCTCCACTTT
CASSPLGQGLGSPLHF
>TRBV5-4|few|TRBD2|TRBJ2-5
TGTGCCAGCAGCGAGGGAGCGGGGTCTCCTGGGCAAGAGACCCAGTACTTC
CASSEGAGSPGQETQYF
>TRBV7-9|-|TRBD1|TRBJ2-7
TGTGCCAGCAGATGGGGACAGGGGAATTACGAGCAGTACTTC
CASRWGQGNYEQYF
>TRBV19|few|-|TRBJ1-3
TGTGCCAGTAGTAAACTACAGGGAAGTAGCTCTGGAAACACCATATATTTT
CASSKLQGSSSGNTIYF
>TRBV27|-|-|TRBJ1-1
TGTGCCAGCACCCCCGACCGCGCGAACACTGAAGCTTTCTTT
CASTPDRANTEAFF
>TRBV6-6|-|TRBD2|TRBJ2-5
TGTGCCAGCAGATCCCCCACTAGCGGGAGGGTGGAGACCCAGTACTTC
CASRSPTSGRVETQYF
>TRBV28|-|-|TRBJ2-7
TGTGCCAGCAGTTCTGTGCTTGGGCGGGTCTACGAGCAGTACTTC
CASSSVLGRVYEQYF
>TRBV10-3|-|-|TRBJ2-5
TGTGCCATCAGTGAGTCAGGGTCGGAGACCCAGTACTTC
CAISESGSETQYF
>TRBV7-2|-|TRBD2|TRBJ2-3
TGTGCCAGCAGCGAAAGACTAGCTACAGATACGCAGTATTTT
CASSERLATDTQYF
>TRBV10-3|-|-|TRBJ2-2
TGTGCCATCAGCGGTACTGACACCGGGGAGCTGTTTTTT
CAISGTDTGELFF
>TRBV5-1|-|TRBD1|TRBJ2-1
TGCGCCAGCAGGACAGGGGACAATGAGCAGTTCTTC
CASRTGDNEQFF
>TRBV28|-|-|TRBJ2-1
TGTGCCAGCAGACTCGGGGGAGGGGGCTCCTACAATGAGCAGTTCTTC
CASRLGGGGSYNEQFF
>TRBV15|once|-|TRBJ1-5
TGTGCCACCAGCACTGGGAGCAATCAGCCCCAGCATTTT
CATSTGSNQPQHF
>TRBV5-1|-|-|TRBJ2-3
TGCGCCAGCAGCTCTGGACTCCTTCGAATGGATACGCAGTATTTT
CASSSGLLRMDTQYF
>TRBV9|-|TRBD1|TRBJ2-1
TGTGCCAGCAGCGCGGACAGGGGTGGATACAATGAGCAGTTCTTC
CASSADRGGYNEQFF
>TRBV10-3|-|-|TRBJ1-1
TGTGCCATCAGTGAGAGTTCGGGGGGAATGGGGACTGAAGCTTTCTTT
CAISESSGGMGTEAFF
>TRBV9|few|-|TRBJ2-7
TGTGCCAGCAGCGTAGTCCCAGGGGCCTACGAGCAGTACTTC
CASSVVPGAYEQYF
>TRBV18|once|TRBD1|TRBJ2-4
TGTGCCAGCTCACCACAAGGGACAGGTCCTATAGCCAAAAACATTCAGTACTTC
CASSPQGTGPIAKNIQYF
>TRBV19|-|TRBD2|TRBJ2-3
TGTGCCAGTAGTTTGGAGCGGGGTACGCAGTATTTT
CASSLERGTQYF
>TRBV5-6|-|-|TRBJ1-5
TGTGCCAGCAGCCGGACACGGGATCAGCCCCAGCATTTT
CASSRTRDQPQHF
>TRBV18|-|-|TRBJ1-4
TGTGCCAGCTCACCCGAGAGGGGGGATGAAAAACTGTTTTTT
CASSPERGDEKLFF
>TRBV6-6|-|-|TRBJ1-1
TGTGCCAGCAGGAGCTCGGGACTTCGGAGTGAAGCTTTCTTT
CASRSSGLRSEAFF
>TRBV5-6|-|TRBD1|TRBJ2-3
TGTGCCAGCAGCCGTCGGACAGGGGGCACAGATACGCAGTATTTT
CASSRRTGGTDTQYF
>TRBV13|-|-|TRBJ1-6
TGTGCCAGCAGCTTCCAGGGGCCAGGGCTTCGCCTATCACCCCTCCACTTT
CASSFQGPGLRLSPLHF
>TRBV30|few|-|TRBJ2-7
TGTGCCTGGAGTGCTAAGACACGCTCATGGGAGCAGTACTTC
CAWSAKTRSWEQYF
>TRBV6-1|-|-|TRBJ2-1
TGTGCCAGCAGTGACGGATACTACAATGAGCAGTTCTTC
CASSDGYYNEQFF
>TRBV29-1|few|-|TRBJ1-2
TGCAGCCCGGGACACTTCTATGGCTACACCTTC
CSPGHFYGYTF
>TRBV5-1|-|-|TRBJ2-7
TGCGCCAGCAGCTTGCGGGCAGGGAATCCCGAGCAGTACTTC
CASSLRAGNPEQYF